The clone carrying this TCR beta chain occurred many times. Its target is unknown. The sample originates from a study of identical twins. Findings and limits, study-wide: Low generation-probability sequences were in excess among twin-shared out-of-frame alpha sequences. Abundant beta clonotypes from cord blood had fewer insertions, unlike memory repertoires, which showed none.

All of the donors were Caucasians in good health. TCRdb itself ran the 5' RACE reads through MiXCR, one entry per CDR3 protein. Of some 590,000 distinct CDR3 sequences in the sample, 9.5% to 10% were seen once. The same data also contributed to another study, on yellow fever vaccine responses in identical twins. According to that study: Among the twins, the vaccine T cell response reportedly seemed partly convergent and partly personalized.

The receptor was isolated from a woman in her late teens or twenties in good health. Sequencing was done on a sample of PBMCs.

The CDR3 loop reads CASSRDRVTTEAFF. The CDR3 nucleotides are TGTGCCAGCAGCCGAGACAGGGTAACGACTGAAGCTTTCTTT. The rearrangement links TRBV6-1 to TRBJ1-1; 7 positions match TRBD1. V dropped 6 bases and J dropped 5; count of bases not matched to a gene: 9. CDR3 length: 14 amino acids. The germline gives CDR1 MNHNS, CDR2 SASEGT.